This T cell receptor (beta chain) was identified during a study of early T cells in non-severe SARS-CoV-2 infection. Overall study: Bulk RNA isolated from unsorted whole blood underwent sequencing; chains were not paired.

Study-level results: Clonotype matching in VDJdb favored anti-spike CD8 responses and did not capture private and CD4 specificities.

TCRdb called the 5' RACE reads again in MiXCR, with one record for every CDR3 protein. The sample contains some 67,000 distinct CDR3 sequences, about 9% of which appear only once. CDR3 size: 16 residues. CDR1 is SGHRS and CDR2 is YFSETQ in the germline V gene. V was cut by 4 bases and J by 1 base, with 17 bases left in between. In regard to this clonotype: The antigen is undetermined.

The chain employs TRBV5-1 and TRBJ1-1, with a possible D match to TRBD1 (5 bases). The sequences come from whole blood, collected at baseline. The source of this sequence is an adult who was a healthcare worker with PCR-confirmed SARS-CoV-2 infection or an uninfected control (not recorded which). CDR3 protein: CASSPAPGTANTEAFF. In nucleotides, the CDR3 is TGCGCCAGCAGCCCTGCCCCCGGGACGGCGAACACTGAAGCTTTCTTT.